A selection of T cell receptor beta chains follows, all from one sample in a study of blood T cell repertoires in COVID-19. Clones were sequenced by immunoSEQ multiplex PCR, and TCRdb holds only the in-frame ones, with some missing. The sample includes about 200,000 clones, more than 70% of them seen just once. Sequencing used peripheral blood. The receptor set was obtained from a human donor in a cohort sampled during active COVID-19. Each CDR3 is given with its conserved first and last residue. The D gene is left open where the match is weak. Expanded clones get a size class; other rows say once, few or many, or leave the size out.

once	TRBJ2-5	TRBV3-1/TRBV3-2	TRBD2	CASPGTRGETQYF	TGTGCCAGCCCCGGGACTAGAGGGGAGACCCAGTACTTC
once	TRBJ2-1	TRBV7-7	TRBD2	CASSLEVAGGNNEQFF	TGTGCCAGCAGCTTAGAGGTAGCGGGAGGGAATAATGAGCAGTTCTTC
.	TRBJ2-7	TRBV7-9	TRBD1	CASSQLGTGGAYEQYF	TGTGCCAGCAGCCAACTCGGGACAGGGGGAGCCTACGAGCAGTACTTC
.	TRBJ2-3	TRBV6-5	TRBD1	CASSSGTGRTDTQYF	TGTGCCAGCAGTTCCGGGACAGGGAGGACAGATACGCAGTATTTT
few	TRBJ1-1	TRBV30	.	CAWSPFMNTEAFF	TGTGCCTGGAGTCCATTCATGAACACTGAAGCTTTCTTT
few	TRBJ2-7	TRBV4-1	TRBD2	CASSQVLAGGPYEQYF	TGCGCCAGCAGCCAAGTACTAGCGGGGGGTCCCTACGAGCAGTACTTC
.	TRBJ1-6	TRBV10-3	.	CAIRGEGSPLHF	TGTGCCATCCGGGGGGAGGGTTCACCCCTCCACTTT
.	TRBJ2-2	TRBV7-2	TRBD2	CASSLAPMMAGGAGELFF	TGTGCCAGCAGCTTAGCCCCAATGATGGCGGGAGGTGCCGGGGAGCTGTTTTTT
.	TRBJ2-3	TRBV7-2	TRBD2	CASSLSAGGHDTQYF	TGTGCCAGCAGCTTATCAGCGGGGGGGCATGATACGCAGTATTTT
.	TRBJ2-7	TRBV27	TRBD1	CASSFGTGVYEQYF	TGTGCCAGCAGTTTTGGGACAGGGGTTTACGAGCAGTACTTC
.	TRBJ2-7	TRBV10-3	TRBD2	CASGGGSYEQYF	TGTGCCTCCGGGGGGGGCTCCTACGAGCAGTACTTC
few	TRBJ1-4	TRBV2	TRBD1	CASSPDRAFNEKLFF	TGTGCCAGCAGCCCGGACAGGGCTTTTAATGAAAAACTGTTTTTT
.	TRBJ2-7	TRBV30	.	CAWSAGNEQYF	TGTGCCTGGAGTGCGGGGAACGAGCAGTACTTC
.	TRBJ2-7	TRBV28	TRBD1	CASSRSGTGRSYEQYF	TGTGCCAGCAGCCGGTCCGGGACAGGGCGCTCCTACGAGCAGTACTTC
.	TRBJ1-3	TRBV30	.	CAARRASSGNTIYF	TGTGCCGCTAGGAGAGCAAGCTCTGGAAACACCATATATTTT
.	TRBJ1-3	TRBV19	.	CASSGQGPGNTIYF	TGTGCCAGTAGTGGCCAGGGCCCTGGAAACACCATATATTTT
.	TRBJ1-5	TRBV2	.	CASSGTDGRDQPQHF	TGTGCCAGCAGCGGGACTGATGGAAGGGATCAGCCCCAGCATTTT
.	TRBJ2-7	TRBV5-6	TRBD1	CASSWGQASYEQYF	TGTGCCAGCAGCTGGGGACAGGCCTCCTACGAGCAGTACTTC
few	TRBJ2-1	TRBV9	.	CASSVGGLNNEQFF	TGTGCCAGCAGCGTAGGGGGGCTAAACAATGAGCAGTTCTTC
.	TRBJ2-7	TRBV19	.	CASSYSGGSYEQYF	TGTGCCAGTAGCTATAGCGGAGGTTCCTACGAGCAGTACTTC
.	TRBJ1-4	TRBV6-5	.	CASGFNRRSNEKLFF	TGTGCCAGCGGCTTCAACAGGCGATCTAATGAAAAACTGTTTTTT
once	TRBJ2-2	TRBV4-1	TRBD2	CASSQGGGTGELFF	TGCGCCAGCAGCCAAGGCGGGGGCACCGGGGAGCTGTTTTTT
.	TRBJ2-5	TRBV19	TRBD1	CASSTTTGFQETQYF	TGTGCCAGTAGTACCACGACAGGGTTCCAAGAGACCCAGTACTTC
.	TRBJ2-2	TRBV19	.	CASSIRRVANTGELFF	TGTGCCAGTAGTATTCGGAGGGTCGCGAACACCGGGGAGCTGTTTTTT
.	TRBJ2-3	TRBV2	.	CASSEREDTQYF	TGTGCCAGCAGTGAAAGGGAGGATACGCAGTATTTT
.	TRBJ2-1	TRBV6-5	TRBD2	CASTRLASSYNEQFF	TGTGCCAGCACCAGACTAGCGAGCTCTTACAATGAGCAGTTCTTC
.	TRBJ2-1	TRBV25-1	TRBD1	CASSESAGTGSDEQFF	TGTGCCAGCAGTGAATCGGCCGGGACAGGATCGGATGAGCAGTTCTTC
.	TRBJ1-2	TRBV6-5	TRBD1	CASRGTGGAYGYTF	TGTGCCAGCAGGGGGACAGGGGGCGCCTATGGCTACACCTTC
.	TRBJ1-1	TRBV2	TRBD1	CASFPDRVVTEAFF	TGTGCCAGCTTCCCAGACAGGGTGGTGACTGAAGCTTTCTTT
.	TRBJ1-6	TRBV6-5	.	CASHLLAGNSPLHF	TGTGCCAGCCACCTTCTAGCGGGAAATTCACCCCTCCACTTT
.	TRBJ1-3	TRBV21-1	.	CASSKAGTHLGNTIYF	TGTGCCAGCAGCAAAGCGGGCACCCACCTTGGAAACACCATATATTTT
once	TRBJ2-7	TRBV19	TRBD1	CASHDRESYEQYF	TGTGCCAGTCACGACAGGGAGTCCTACGAGCAGTACTTC
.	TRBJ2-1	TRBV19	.	CASSTEYSEQFF	TGTGCCAGTAGTACGGAGTATAGTGAGCAGTTCTTC
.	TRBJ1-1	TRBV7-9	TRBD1	CASSSVQGKGEAFF	TGTGCCAGCAGCTCGGTACAGGGGAAAGGAGAAGCTTTCTTT
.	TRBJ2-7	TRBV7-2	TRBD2	CASSPQGGLAGLYEQYF	TGTGCCAGCAGCCCCCAGGGTGGACTAGCGGGGCTCTACGAGCAGTACTTC
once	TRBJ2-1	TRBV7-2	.	CASSLKAGTLQFF	TGTGCCAGCAGCTTGAAGGCCGGGACTCTTCAGTTCTTC
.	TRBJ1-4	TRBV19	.	CASSPNPGASGKLFF	TGTGCCAGTAGTCCGAACCCAGGGGCGAGCGGAAAACTGTTTTTT
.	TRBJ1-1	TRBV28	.	CASSPGQSHTEAFF	TGTGCCAGCAGCCCCGGACAGTCGCACACTGAAGCTTTCTTT
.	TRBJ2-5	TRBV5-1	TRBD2	CASSNRDYLISQETQYF	TGCGCCAGCAGCAATCGGGACTACCTTATCTCGCAAGAGACCCAGTACTTC
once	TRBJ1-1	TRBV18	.	CASSLLHLGDTEAFF	TGTGCCAGCTCACTCCTACACTTAGGGGACACTGAAGCTTTCTTT
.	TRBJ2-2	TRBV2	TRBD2	CASRGTSGRSGELFF	TGTGCCAGCAGGGGGACTAGCGGGAGAAGCGGGGAGCTGTTTTTT
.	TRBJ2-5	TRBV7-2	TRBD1	CASSSQGIQETQYF	TGTGCCAGCAGCTCACAGGGGATCCAAGAGACCCAGTACTTC
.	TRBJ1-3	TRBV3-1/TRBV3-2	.	CASSWGPSGNTIYF	TGTGCCAGCAGCTGGGGCCCCTCTGGAAACACCATATATTTT
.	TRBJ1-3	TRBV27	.	CASSLRGSGNTIYF	TGTGCCAGCAGTTTGCGGGGCTCGGGAAACACCATATATTTT
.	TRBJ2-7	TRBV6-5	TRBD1	CASSRDRAVSYEQYF	TGTGCCAGCAGTCGGGACAGGGCCGTCTCCTACGAGCAGTACTTC
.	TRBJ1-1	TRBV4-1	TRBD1	CASSLWDSANTEAFF	TGCGCCAGCAGCCTATGGGACAGCGCAAACACTGAAGCTTTCTTT
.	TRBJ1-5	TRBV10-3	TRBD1	CAISEQGGSNQPQHF	TGTGCCATCAGTGAACAGGGGGGAAGCAATCAGCCCCAGCATTTT
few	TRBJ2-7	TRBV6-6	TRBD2	CASSQTARDYSYEQYF	TGTGCCAGCAGTCAAACGGCTAGGGACTATAGCTACGAGCAGTACTTC
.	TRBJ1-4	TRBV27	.	CASSPTAFINEKLFF	TGTGCCAGCAGTCCGACAGCGTTCATAAATGAAAAACTGTTTTTT
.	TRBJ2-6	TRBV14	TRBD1	CASRTGKAGANVLTF	TGTGCCAGCAGGACAGGGAAGGCTGGGGCCAACGTCCTGACTTTC
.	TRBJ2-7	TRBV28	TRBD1	CASSTPGQRVNEQYF	TGTGCCAGCAGCACACCGGGACAGAGAGTCAACGAGCAGTACTTC
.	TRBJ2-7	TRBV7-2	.	CASSTTGGGLADEQYF	TGTGCCAGCAGCACGACAGGCGGGGGCCTCGCGGACGAGCAGTACTTC
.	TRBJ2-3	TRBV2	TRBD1	CASRRRMGQGTDTQYF	TGTGCCAGCAGGCGACGGATGGGACAGGGGACAGATACGCAGTATTTT